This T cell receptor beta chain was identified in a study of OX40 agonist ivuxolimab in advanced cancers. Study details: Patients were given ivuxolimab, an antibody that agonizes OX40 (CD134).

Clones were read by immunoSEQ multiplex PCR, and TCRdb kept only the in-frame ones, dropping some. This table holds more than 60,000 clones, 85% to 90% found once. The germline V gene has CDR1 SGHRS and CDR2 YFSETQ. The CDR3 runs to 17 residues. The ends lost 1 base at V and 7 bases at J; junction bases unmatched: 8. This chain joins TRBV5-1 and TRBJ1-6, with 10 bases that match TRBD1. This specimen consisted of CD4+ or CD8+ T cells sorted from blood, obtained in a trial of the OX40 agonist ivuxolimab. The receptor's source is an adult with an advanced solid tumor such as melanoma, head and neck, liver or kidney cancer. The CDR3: CASSLTPTGGENSPLHF. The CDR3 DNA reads TGCGCCAGCAGCTTGACGCCGACAGGGGGCGAAAATTCACCCCTCCACTTT.